Presented here are 15 T cell receptor beta chains from one specimen sequenced in a study of early T cells in non-severe SARS-CoV-2 infection. TCRdb processed the 5' RACE reads anew with MiXCR; each CDR3 protein has one entry. The sample yields some 64,000 distinct CDR3 sequences, less than 20% seen once. This specimen consisted of whole blood, obtained at baseline. The receptor set was obtained from an adult who was a healthcare worker with PCR-confirmed SARS-CoV-2 infection or an uninfected control (not recorded which).

The chain links TRBV2 to TRBJ2-2, with D uncertain. The V end was cut by 1 base, the J end by 3 bases, with 6 bases between. The CDR3 runs to 14 residues. CDR1 is SNHLY, CDR2 FYNNEI, per germline. Here the CDR3 reads CASSEVPDTGELFF. For the CDR3, the DNA is TGTGCCAGCAGTGAAGTCCCCGACACCGGGGAGCTGTTTTTT.

Ten or more counts support this clonotype. The rearrangement joins TRBV4-2 to TRBJ2-7, with 9 nucleotides matching TRBD2. Germline CDR1 LGHNA, CDR2 YNFKEQ. The length of the CDR3 is 16 residues. V shed 3 bases and J 0 bases; nucleotides not matched to a gene: 6. The chain's CDR3 is CASSHETSGASYEQYF. The DNA for the CDR3 is TGTGCCAGCAGCCACGAGACTAGCGGCGCCTCCTACGAGCAGTACTTC.

This clonotype was detected ten times or more. This chain joins TRBV20-1 and TRBJ2-5; 10 bases align to TRBD2. The germline V gene has CDR1 DFQATT and CDR2 SNEGSKA (reference sequence). This CDR3 spans 14 amino acids. V dropped 3 bases and J dropped 0; count of bases not matched to a gene: 1. The CDR3 DNA is TGCAGTGCTAGTCTAGCGGGGGACCAAGAGACCCAGTACTTC. Amino acids: CSASLAGDQETQYF.

The rearrangement joins TRBV28 to TRBJ1-6; D gene unclear. With 5 bases removed from V and 0 bases from J, the gap between germline ends came to 11 bases. CDR1 is MDHEN, CDR2 SYDVKM, per germline. CDR3 size: 16 residues. The chain's CDR3 is CASSGPVNSYNSPLHF. Written as DNA, the CDR3 is TGTGCCAGCAGTGGACCGGTAAACTCCTATAATTCACCCCTCCACTTT.

The chain carries TRBV7-9 and TRBJ1-2, with a tentative D call TRBD1 (5 bases). There are 13 residues in the CDR3. V dropped 7 bases and J dropped 3 bases, with 12 bases sitting between them. In germline, CDR1 is SEHNR, CDR2 FQNEAQ (reference sequence). CDR3 bases: TGTGCCAGCAACTGGGACCTGCACTATGGCTACACCTTC. This sequence encodes CASNWDLHYGYTF. The whole variable domain, filled in from reference TRBV7-9 and TRBJ1-2, reads DTGVSQNPRHKITKRGQNVTFRCDPISEHNRLYWYRQTLGQGPEFLTYFQNEAQLEKSRLLSDRFSAERPKGSFSTLEIQRTEQGDSAMYLCASNWDLHYGYTFGSGTRLTVV.

This clonotype was detected a few times. V usage is TRBV27 and J usage is TRBJ1-2, with TRBD1 identical over 7 bases. The CDR3 is made up of 13 amino acids. The trim removed 5 bases at V and 4 bases at J, leaving 4 bases unmatched. Germline values: CDR1 MNHEY, CDR2 SMNVEV (reference sequence). The CDR3: CASSPRQGYGYTF. The CDR3 nucleotides read TGTGCCAGCAGTCCCCGACAGGGCTATGGCTACACCTTC.

This clonotype appeared a few times. J is TRBJ2-3 and V is TRBV28; 9 bases fit TRBD2. V lost 3 bases, J lost 0 bases, and 4 bases stayed unmatched. This CDR3 has 16 residues. Per germline, CDR1 MDHEN and CDR2 SYDVKM. CDR3: CASSFAGGTSTDTQYF. In nucleotides, the CDR3 is TGTGCCAGCAGTTTTGCGGGGGGGACTAGCACAGATACGCAGTATTTT.

This clonotype has only a few counts. This CDR3 is CAWSKTEGQPQHF. CDR3 nucleotides: TGTGCCTGGAGCAAGACAGAGGGACAGCCCCAGCATTTT. This sequence joins TRBV30 and TRBJ1-5; D perhaps matches TRBD1 (5 bases). The CDR3 covers 13 residues. V lost 3 bases and J 7 bases, leaving 13 bases between the germline ends. Germline loops: CDR1 GTSNPN, CDR2 SVGIG (reference sequence).

This clonotype was found a few times. The V and J genes are TRBV20-1 and TRBJ2-1; D is undetermined. In germline, CDR1 is DFQATT, CDR2 SNEGSKA (reference sequence). Trimming removed 1 base from V and 4 bases from J, with 17 bases in between. The CDR3 sequence is 16 residues long. CDR3: CSARGNLKSGYNEQFF. The CDR3 region has the DNA TGCAGTGCTAGAGGAAACCTTAAATCGGGTTACAATGAGCAGTTCTTC.

This clonotype showed up just once. This chain links TRBV7-2 with TRBJ2-3; unclear D gene. Germline lookup yields CDR1 SGHTA and CDR2 FQGNSA. Trimming took off 5 bases at V and 2 bases at J, with 5 bases between the two ends. CDR3 length equals 12 residues. The CDR3 protein is CASSQDTDTQYF. The CDR3 DNA follows: TGTGCCAGCAGCCAGGACACAGATACGCAGTATTTT.

The chain has TRBV12-3 or TRBV12-4 and TRBJ1-6; D is undetermined. There are 16 residues in the CDR3. V dropped 2 bases and J dropped 0 bases, with 8 bases sitting between them. As DNA, the CDR3 is TGTGCCAGCAGTTTAACTGGAAGCTCCTATAATTCACCCCTCCACTTT. Its translation is CASSLTGSSYNSPLHF.

V usage is TRBV7-8 and J usage is TRBJ2-1; D perhaps matches TRBD2 (7 bases). The germline V gene has CDR1 SGHVS and CDR2 FQNEAQ. The V end was cut by 5 bases, the J end by 4 bases, with 24 bases between. The CDR3 loop spans 18 amino acids. The CDR3 DNA follows: TGTGCCAGCAGCCAAAGCGAGCCCTTTCGGGGGGCGTACAATGAGCAGTTCTTC. Protein product: CASSQSEPFRGAYNEQFF.

The V and J genes are TRBV6-2 or TRBV6-3 and TRBJ2-7, with a weak D call TRBD2 (6 bases). Germline V gene data show CDR1 as MNHEY and CDR2 as SVGEGT. Trimming pared 8 bases from V and 6 bases from J, leaving 23 bases between. The CDR3 has 15 residues. The CDR3 spells CASAGAEERRGEQYF. CDR3 bases: TGTGCCAGCGCCGGGGCCGAGGAAAGGAGGGGCGAGCAGTACTTC.

The table lists this clonotype with a few counts. The chain has TRBV29-1 and TRBJ2-7; the D is unclear. Looked up from germline, CDR1 is SQVTM and CDR2 is ANQGSEA. CDR3 length: 13 residues. Trimming left V 4 bases short and J 5 bases short, with 15 bases between. The CDR3 bases are TGCAGCGTTGTGAGGAACAGCTTCGACGAGCAGTACTTC. This translates into CSVVRNSFDEQYF.

The chain carries TRBV6-6 and TRBJ2-2; D gene uncertain. Germline V gene sequence: CDR1 MNHNY, CDR2 SVGAGI (reference sequence). The V end was cut by 0 bases, the J end by 6 bases, with 8 bases between. CDR3 length: 14 residues. The CDR3 nucleotides are TGTGCCAGCAGTTACTCAGGGTACTCCGGGGAGCTGTTTTTT. Translated, it gives CASSYSGYSGELFF.